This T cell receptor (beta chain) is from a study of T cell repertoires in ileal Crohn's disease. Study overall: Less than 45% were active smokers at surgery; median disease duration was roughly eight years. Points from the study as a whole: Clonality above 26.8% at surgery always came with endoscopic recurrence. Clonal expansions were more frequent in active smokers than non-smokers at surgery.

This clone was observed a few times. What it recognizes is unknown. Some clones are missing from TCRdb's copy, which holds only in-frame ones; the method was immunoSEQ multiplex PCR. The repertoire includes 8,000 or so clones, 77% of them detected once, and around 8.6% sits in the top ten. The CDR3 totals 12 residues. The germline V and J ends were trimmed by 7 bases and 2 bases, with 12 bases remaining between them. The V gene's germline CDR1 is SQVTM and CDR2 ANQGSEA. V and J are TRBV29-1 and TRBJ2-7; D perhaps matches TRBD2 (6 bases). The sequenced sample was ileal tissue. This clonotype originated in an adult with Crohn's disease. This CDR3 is CSASGGAYEQYF. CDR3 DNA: TGCAGCGCGTCGGGCGGGGCCTACGAGCAGTACTTC.